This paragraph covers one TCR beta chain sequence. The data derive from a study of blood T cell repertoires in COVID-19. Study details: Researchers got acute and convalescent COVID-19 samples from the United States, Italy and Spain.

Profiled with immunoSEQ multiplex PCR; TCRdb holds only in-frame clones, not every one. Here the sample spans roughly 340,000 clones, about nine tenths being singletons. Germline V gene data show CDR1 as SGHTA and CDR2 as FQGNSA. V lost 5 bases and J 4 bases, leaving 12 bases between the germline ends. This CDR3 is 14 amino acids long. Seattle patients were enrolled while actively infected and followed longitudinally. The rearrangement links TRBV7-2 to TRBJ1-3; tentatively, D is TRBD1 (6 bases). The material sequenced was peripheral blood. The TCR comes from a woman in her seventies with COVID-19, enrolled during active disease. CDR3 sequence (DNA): TGTGCCAGCAGCGCCGGGACACCAGGAAACACCATATATTTT. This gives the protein CASSAGTPGNTIYF.